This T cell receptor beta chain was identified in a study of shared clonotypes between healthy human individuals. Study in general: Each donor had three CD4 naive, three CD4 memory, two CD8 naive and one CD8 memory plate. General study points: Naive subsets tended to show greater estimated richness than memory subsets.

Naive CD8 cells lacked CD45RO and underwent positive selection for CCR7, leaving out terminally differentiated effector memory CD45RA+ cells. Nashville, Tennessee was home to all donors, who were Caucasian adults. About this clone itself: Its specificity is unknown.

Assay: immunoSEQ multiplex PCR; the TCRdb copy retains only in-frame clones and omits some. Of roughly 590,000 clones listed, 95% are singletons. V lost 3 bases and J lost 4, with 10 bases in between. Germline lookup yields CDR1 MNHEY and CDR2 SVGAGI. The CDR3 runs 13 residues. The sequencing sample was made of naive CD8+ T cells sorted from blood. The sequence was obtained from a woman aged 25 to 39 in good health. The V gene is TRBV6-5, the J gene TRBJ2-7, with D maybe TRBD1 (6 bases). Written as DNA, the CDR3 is TGTGCCAGCAGTTATACGACAGGTTACGAGCAGTACTTC. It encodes CASSYTTGYEQYF.